The rows below give T cell receptor beta chains drawn from one sample of a study of CD8+ T cells in alopecia areata. The assay was immunoSEQ multiplex PCR, and TCRdb's table has in-frame clones only and misses some. This table holds 65,000 to 90,000 clones, 45% to 60% found once. The sequencing sample was made of NKG2D-high CD8+ T cells sorted from blood. The receptor source for this set is a human donor with alopecia areata. CDR3s include the opening cysteine and the closing phenylalanine or tryptophan. Each record gives: V gene, J gene, D gene, clone size, CDR3 DNA, CDR3 protein. A D gene is named only where the DNA matches it firmly. The listing skips clone size in some rows; elsewhere it reads once, few, many or a size class.

V gene: TRBV7-9
J gene: TRBJ2-5
D gene: TRBD2
clone size: .
CDR3 DNA: TGTGCCAGCAGCCCTCAGCTACTAGCGGGGATTCAAGAGACCCAGTACTTC
CDR3 protein: CASSPQLLAGIQETQYF

V gene: TRBV5-1
J gene: TRBJ1-1
D gene: .
clone size: .
CDR3 DNA: TGCGCCAGCAGCTCACCTTTGAACACTGAAGCTTTCTTT
CDR3 protein: CASSSPLNTEAFF

V gene: TRBV25-1
J gene: TRBJ2-2
D gene: .
clone size: .
CDR3 DNA: TGTGCCAGCAGTGATTTTGGCGGGGAGCTGTTTTTT
CDR3 protein: CASSDFGGELFF

V gene: TRBV29-1
J gene: TRBJ1-1
D gene: TRBD1
clone size: .
CDR3 DNA: TGCAGCGTTGAATACCAGGGGGGGACTGAAGCTTTCTTT
CDR3 protein: CSVEYQGGTEAFF

V gene: TRBV7-2
J gene: TRBJ2-1
D gene: .
clone size: .
CDR3 DNA: TGTGCCAGCAGCTTAGTCCGCGAAAGGGATGAGCAGTTCTTC
CDR3 protein: CASSLVRERDEQFF

V gene: TRBV29-1
J gene: TRBJ1-2
D gene: .
clone size: few
CDR3 DNA: TGCAGCGCTCCGGGGAGGCGAAACTATGGCTACACCTTC
CDR3 protein: CSAPGRRNYGYTF

V gene: TRBV18
J gene: TRBJ2-3
D gene: TRBD2
clone size: .
CDR3 DNA: TGTGCCAGCTCACCAGGACTAGCGGGGGATCCAACAGATACGCAGTATTTT
CDR3 protein: CASSPGLAGDPTDTQYF

V gene: TRBV19
J gene: TRBJ1-2
D gene: .
clone size: few
CDR3 DNA: TGTGCCAGTAGCAGGACGGTCCTCTATGGCTACACCTTC
CDR3 protein: CASSRTVLYGYTF

V gene: TRBV7-6
J gene: TRBJ2-3
D gene: .
clone size: .
CDR3 DNA: TGTGCCAGCAGCTCGACATATTCGGAAGATACGCAGTATTTT
CDR3 protein: CASSSTYSEDTQYF

V gene: TRBV5-6
J gene: TRBJ2-7
D gene: .
clone size: few
CDR3 DNA: TGTGCCAGCAGCTGGGACAACTCCTACGAGCAGTACTTC
CDR3 protein: CASSWDNSYEQYF

V gene: TRBV29-1
J gene: TRBJ2-2
D gene: TRBD2
clone size: few
CDR3 DNA: TGCAGCGTCCCTCGGGGGGAGGCCGGGGAGCTGTTTTTT
CDR3 protein: CSVPRGEAGELFF

V gene: TRBV27
J gene: TRBJ2-1
D gene: TRBD1
clone size: few
CDR3 DNA: TGTGCCAGCAGCCCGGGACAGGCTGGTGAGCAGTTCTTC
CDR3 protein: CASSPGQAGEQFF

V gene: TRBV28
J gene: TRBJ2-5
D gene: .
clone size: few
CDR3 DNA: TGTGCCAGCAGGGGAGGTCAGGAGACCCAGTACTTC
CDR3 protein: CASRGGQETQYF

V gene: TRBV28
J gene: TRBJ2-7
D gene: .
clone size: few
CDR3 DNA: TGTGCCAGCAGTATCGGGACACCCGGCTACGAGCAGTACTTC
CDR3 protein: CASSIGTPGYEQYF

V gene: TRBV7-8
J gene: TRBJ2-5
D gene: TRBD1
clone size: few
CDR3 DNA: TGTGCCAGCAGCTCATTCCCAAGACAGGGCCGGGAGACCCAGTACTTC
CDR3 protein: CASSSFPRQGRETQYF

V gene: TRBV28
J gene: TRBJ2-3
D gene: TRBD1
clone size: .
CDR3 DNA: TGTGCCAGCAGTTTACAGGGGGCGCGGGTCACAGATACGCAGTATTTT
CDR3 protein: CASSLQGARVTDTQYF

V gene: TRBV27
J gene: TRBJ2-1
D gene: TRBD1
clone size: .
CDR3 DNA: TGTGCCAGCAGTTATGACAGGGGAAACAATGAGCAGTTCTTC
CDR3 protein: CASSYDRGNNEQFF

V gene: TRBV2
J gene: TRBJ2-7
D gene: TRBD1
clone size: few
CDR3 DNA: TGTGCCAGCAGTGAAGCCCCGGACAGGGTGAAGGCCTACGAGCAGTACTTC
CDR3 protein: CASSEAPDRVKAYEQYF

V gene: TRBV29-1
J gene: TRBJ2-1
D gene: TRBD1
clone size: few
CDR3 DNA: TGCAGCGTGGGGGGTCAAGGACAGGGATCCCCCTTATACAATGAGCAGTTCTTC
CDR3 protein: CSVGGQGQGSPLYNEQFF

V gene: TRBV5-1
J gene: TRBJ2-2
D gene: .
clone size: .
CDR3 DNA: TGCGCCAGCACGACGGGACAAGGCACCGGGGAGCTGTTTTTT
CDR3 protein: CASTTGQGTGELFF

V gene: TRBV27
J gene: TRBJ2-4
D gene: .
clone size: .
CDR3 DNA: TGTGCCAGCAGTTTCCTTTCAGGGCCCCTAGCCAAAAACATTCAGTACTTC
CDR3 protein: CASSFLSGPLAKNIQYF

V gene: TRBV28
J gene: TRBJ2-1
D gene: TRBD2
clone size: .
CDR3 DNA: TGTGCCAGCAGAACGACTAGCGGGAGTAATGAGCAGTTCTTC
CDR3 protein: CASRTTSGSNEQFF

V gene: TRBV28
J gene: TRBJ2-5
D gene: TRBD1
clone size: .
CDR3 DNA: TGTGCCAGCAGTTTAGTCCGGGACAGACAAGAGACCCAGTACTTC
CDR3 protein: CASSLVRDRQETQYF

V gene: TRBV29-1
J gene: TRBJ1-2
D gene: TRBD1
clone size: .
CDR3 DNA: TGCAGCGCAATGTCCGGTGACAGGGGGCTTGGTGGCTACACCTTC
CDR3 protein: CSAMSGDRGLGGYTF

V gene: TRBV7-9
J gene: TRBJ1-2
D gene: .
clone size: .
CDR3 DNA: TGTGCCAGCAGCTTAGAAGGGGATTATGGCTACACCTTC
CDR3 protein: CASSLEGDYGYTF

V gene: TRBV4-3
J gene: TRBJ2-3
D gene: .
clone size: .
CDR3 DNA: TGCGCCAGCAGCCAAGAGGGGGGTCCAGATACGCAGTATTTT
CDR3 protein: CASSQEGGPDTQYF

V gene: TRBV12-5
J gene: TRBJ2-2
D gene: .
clone size: .
CDR3 DNA: TGTGCTAGTGGTTTGGTACGGCAGACCACCGGGGAGCTGTTTTTT
CDR3 protein: CASGLVRQTTGELFF

V gene: TRBV29-1
J gene: TRBJ2-7
D gene: .
clone size: few
CDR3 DNA: TGCAGCGTTGAAACAGGGAAGAACGAGCAGTACTTC
CDR3 protein: CSVETGKNEQYF

V gene: TRBV4-1
J gene: TRBJ2-5
D gene: .
clone size: few
CDR3 DNA: TGCGCCAGCGGGGGACAAGAGACCCAGTACTTC
CDR3 protein: CASGGQETQYF

V gene: TRBV29-1
J gene: TRBJ2-7
D gene: .
clone size: few
CDR3 DNA: TGCAGCGTCCGGGACGGTCGCTCCTACGAGCAGTACTTC
CDR3 protein: CSVRDGRSYEQYF

V gene: TRBV10-3
J gene: TRBJ2-1
D gene: TRBD1
clone size: few
CDR3 DNA: TGTGCCATCAGTGAACGGACAGGAGCCTACAATGAGCAGTTCTTC
CDR3 protein: CAISERTGAYNEQFF

V gene: TRBV5-6
J gene: TRBJ2-5
D gene: .
clone size: .
CDR3 DNA: TGTGCCAGCAGCTTCGGGGGTTACAGGGGAGAGACCCAGTACTTC
CDR3 protein: CASSFGGYRGETQYF

V gene: TRBV7-9
J gene: TRBJ1-2
D gene: .
clone size: few
CDR3 DNA: TGTGCCACTTACCCCCTGGACGAGGATGGCTACACCTTC
CDR3 protein: CATYPLDEDGYTF

V gene: TRBV5-1
J gene: TRBJ2-7
D gene: .
clone size: .
CDR3 DNA: TGCGCCAGCAGCTTGGCTCTTGGGAGGAGGGGCGAGCAGTACTTC
CDR3 protein: CASSLALGRRGEQYF

V gene: TRBV29-1
J gene: TRBJ2-1
D gene: TRBD2
clone size: few
CDR3 DNA: TGCAGCGGGGGAGGACTAGCGGGGGCCAATGAGCAGTTCTTC
CDR3 protein: CSGGGLAGANEQFF

V gene: TRBV6-5
J gene: TRBJ1-2
D gene: TRBD1
clone size: .
CDR3 DNA: TGTGCCAGCAGTTCCCGACAGGGCGAGAACTATGGCTACACCTTC
CDR3 protein: CASSSRQGENYGYTF

V gene: TRBV13
J gene: TRBJ2-4
D gene: .
clone size: once
CDR3 DNA: TGTGCCAGCAGGGATATGGGAAACATTCAGTACTTC
CDR3 protein: CASRDMGNIQYF

V gene: TRBV19
J gene: TRBJ1-1
D gene: .
clone size: few
CDR3 DNA: TGTGCCAGTAGGAGGGGGTACACTGAAGCTTTCTTT
CDR3 protein: CASRRGYTEAFF

V gene: TRBV2
J gene: TRBJ2-3
D gene: .
clone size: .
CDR3 DNA: TGTGCCAGCAGTGATGGCCTGGGAATAGATACGCAGTATTTT
CDR3 protein: CASSDGLGIDTQYF

V gene: TRBV13
J gene: TRBJ2-1
D gene: .
clone size: .
CDR3 DNA: TGTGCCAGCAGCCTTGGACAGGAGCAGTTCTTC
CDR3 protein: CASSLGQEQFF

V gene: TRBV13
J gene: TRBJ1-5
D gene: .
clone size: .
CDR3 DNA: TGTGCCAGCAGCTTAGGGATTAGCAATCAGCCCCAGCATTTT
CDR3 protein: CASSLGISNQPQHF

V gene: TRBV9
J gene: TRBJ2-7
D gene: .
clone size: .
CDR3 DNA: TGTGCCAGCAGCGTCACGGGAGCCTCCTACGAGCAGTACTTC
CDR3 protein: CASSVTGASYEQYF

V gene: TRBV4-3
J gene: TRBJ1-2
D gene: TRBD1
clone size: .
CDR3 DNA: TGCGCCAGCAGCCAAGTAACAGGGGCAAACTATGGCTACACCTTC
CDR3 protein: CASSQVTGANYGYTF

V gene: TRBV29-1
J gene: TRBJ2-5
D gene: .
clone size: .
CDR3 DNA: TGCAGCGTTGTTTATTTTGGACAGCAAGAGACCCAGTACTTC
CDR3 protein: CSVVYFGQQETQYF

V gene: TRBV4-1
J gene: TRBJ2-3
D gene: .
clone size: .
CDR3 DNA: TGCGCCAGCAGCCAAGGAGATACGCAGTATTTT
CDR3 protein: CASSQGDTQYF

V gene: TRBV7-9
J gene: TRBJ2-3
D gene: .
clone size: .
CDR3 DNA: TGTGCCAGCAGCTTTTCCACAGATACGCAGTATTTT
CDR3 protein: CASSFSTDTQYF

V gene: TRBV6-6
J gene: TRBJ2-3
D gene: .
clone size: .
CDR3 DNA: TGTGCCAGCAGTTACCCACTCTCTTTCACAGATACGCAGTATTTT
CDR3 protein: CASSYPLSFTDTQYF

V gene: TRBV30
J gene: TRBJ1-5
D gene: .
clone size: .
CDR3 DNA: TGTGCCTGGAGTTCGGCTTTGGGCGGACAGCATTTT
CDR3 protein: CAWSSALGGQHF